These 5 T cell receptor beta chains came from one sample sequenced in a study of blood T cell repertoires in COVID-19 (TCRdb year 2020). Receptor libraries were prepared by the immunoSEQ multiplex PCR assay. TCRdb obtained this table from immuneACCESS and retained in-frame rearrangements with V and J assigned. These tables miss some clones; where compared with another copy, unresolved V genes account for less than half of the shortfall, and the remainder is unexplained. Across this sample there are 95,000 to 100,000 clones, with around 94% seen only once. The ten largest clonotypes hold more than 5% of the sample. The specimen sequenced was peripheral blood. All receptors come from a man aged 45-65 years with active COVID-19.

The CDR3, as DNA: TGTGCCAGCAGTTACTCGAAGAACATGAACACTGAAGCTTTCTTT. Translating it yields CASSYSKNMNTEAFF. The gene calls are TRBV6-5 and TRBJ1-1; D gene unclear. The CDR3 loop spans 15 amino acids. Germline lookup yields CDR1 MNHEY and CDR2 SVGAGI. V gave up 0 bases and J gave up 0 bases, with 8 bases separating them.

The chain carries TRBV6-5 and TRBJ2-5; 7 bases line up with TRBD2. The CDR3 totals 15 residues. Germline V gene sequence: CDR1 MNHEY, CDR2 SVGAGI. After removal of 7 bases from V and 3 bases from J, the junction contained 11 bases not matched to a gene. CDR3 amino acids: CASMFGQGREETQYF. CDR3 DNA sequence: TGTGCCAGCATGTTTGGTCAAGGGAGGGAAGAGACCCAGTACTTC.

This clone was found once. The V gene is TRBV4-1, the J gene TRBJ2-1; D remains ambiguous. The CDR3 contains 14 residues. Germline CDR1 MGHRA, CDR2 YSYEKL. Trimming removed 1 base from V and 5 bases from J, with 9 bases in between. The CDR3 DNA reads as TGCGCCAGCAGCCAAGTGTTTGTCAACAATGAGCAGTTCTTC. It codes for CASSQVFVNNEQFF.

The chain couples TRBV4-1 to TRBJ2-3; TRBD1 might be the D (5 bases). There are 16 residues in the CDR3. Germline lookup yields CDR1 MGHRA and CDR2 YSYEKL. Between the trimmed V and J ends, which lost 7 bases and 4 bases, there was a span of 21 bases. The CDR3 sequence: CASTHQGNVGADTQYF. CDR3 coding DNA: TGCGCCAGCACCCATCAGGGAAATGTAGGGGCAGATACGCAGTATTTT.

In DNA, the CDR3 is TGTGCCAGCTCACCCGGGACTAGCATACTAGCAGATACGCAGTATTTT. The encoded protein is CASSPGTSILADTQYF. The chain has TRBV18 and TRBJ2-3; 9 bases agree with TRBD2. V was clipped by 3 bases and J by 4 bases; unmatched bases: 8. Germline V gives CDR1 KGHSH, CDR2 LQKENI. This CDR3 spans 16 amino acids.